The clone carrying this T cell receptor (beta chain) was seen a few times. This sample stems from a study of T-cell reconstitution after alpha-beta-depleted transplantation in children. This sample's TCRbeta library carried unique molecular identifier barcodes. MiXCR was run by TCRdb on the PCR reads, yielding one entry per CDR3 protein. Among roughly 400,000 distinct CDR3 sequences listed, approximately 20% were seen once. With V trimmed by 5 bases and J by 5 bases, 13 bases remained unmatched. Germline values: CDR1 SNHLY, CDR2 FYNNEI. CDR3 size: 17 residues. The sequences come from PBMCs from the stem cell graft donor, collected from the stem cell graft. The clonotype comes from a human donor who donated a stem cell graft to a child with acute myeloid leukemia. V and J are TRBV2 and TRBJ2-1; TRBD1 matches 9 bases. CDR3 sequence (DNA): TGTGCCAGCAGTCCCGGGACAGGGATGGGAGGGGACAATGAGCAGTTCTTC. This gives the protein CASSPGTGMGGDNEQFF.